Below are 31 T cell receptor beta chains sequenced from a single sample in a study of blood T cell repertoires in COVID-19. TCRdb's copy holds only in-frame clones and misses some; the assay was immunoSEQ multiplex PCR. This sample has about 270,000 clones, with around nine tenths found just once. Sequenced input: peripheral blood. The source of these receptors is a woman aged 70 to 79 with COVID-19, enrolled during active disease.

This clone was seen more than once but under ten times. The chain carries TRBV18 and TRBJ1-2, with a tentative D call TRBD1 (5 bases). The V gene's germline CDR1 is KGHSH and CDR2 LQKENI. This CDR3 contains 13 residues. V was pared by 2 bases and J by 3 bases, with 7 bases between. The chain's CDR3 is CASSPGADYGYTF. Written as DNA, the CDR3 is TGTGCCAGCTCACCAGGGGCGGACTATGGCTACACCTTC.

The gene calls are TRBV9 and TRBJ2-5; 15 bases map to TRBD2. Germline values: CDR1 SGDLS, CDR2 YYNGEE. The V segment lost 4 bases and the J segment 5 bases; nucleotides outside the gene matches: 9. CDR3 size: 17 residues. The CDR3 is CASSSRTSGGAMETQYF. As DNA, the CDR3 is TGTGCCAGCAGCTCCCGGACTAGCGGGGGGGCGATGGAGACCCAGTACTTC.

The rearrangement joins TRBV2 to TRBJ2-7, with a tentative D call TRBD1 (6 bases). Germline values: CDR1 SNHLY, CDR2 FYNNEI. V was clipped by 8 bases and J by 2 bases, with 16 bases between them. CDR3 length: 14 amino acids. CDR3 region: CASGAGTPPYEQYF. CDR3 nucleotide sequence: TGTGCCAGCGGAGCCGGGACACCTCCCTACGAGCAGTACTTC. The entire variable domain, with the rest obtained from reference TRBV2 and TRBJ2-7, is as follows: EPEVTQTPSHQVTQMGQEVILRCVPISNHLYFYWYRQILGQKVEFLVSFYNNEISEKSEIFDDQFSVERPDGSNFTLKIRSTKLEDSAMYFCASGAGTPPYEQYFGPGTRLTVT.

In DNA, the CDR3 is TGTGCCATCAGTGAGTCCGGGAGGGGGGACGAGCAGTACTTC. Translated: CAISESGRGDEQYF. V gene TRBV10-3 combines with J gene TRBJ2-7; 8 bases line up with TRBD2. With 0 bases clipped from V and 5 bases from J, the junction kept 3 bases outside the gene matches. The length of the CDR3 is 14 residues. Looked up from germline, CDR1 is ENHRY and CDR2 is SYGVKD.

The chain joins TRBV10-3 to TRBJ1-2, with D hard to call. Trimming took off 3 bases at V and 4 bases at J, with 15 bases between the two ends. CDR1 and CDR2 from the germline V gene are ENHRY and SYGVKD. This CDR3 has 15 residues. The CDR3 region is CAISEGAAPGYGYTF. The DNA for the CDR3 is TGTGCCATCAGTGAAGGCGCCGCGCCGGGCTATGGCTACACCTTC.

There are a few counts of this clone. The chain is built from TRBV29-1 and TRBJ1-2; tentative D call: TRBD1 (5 bases). The CDR3 has 14 residues. Trimming stripped 1 base from V and 5 bases from J, with 14 bases between. Looked up from germline, CDR1 is SQVTM and CDR2 is ANQGSEA. The CDR3 nucleotides are TGCAGCGTTGAAGTCGGGCAGGGATGGTATGGCTACACCTTC. Residues: CSVEVGQGWYGYTF. The full variable domain, rest sourced from reference TRBV29-1 and TRBJ1-2, is SAVISQKPSRDICQRGTSLTIQCQVDSQVTMMFWYRQQPGQSLTLIATANQGSEATYESGFVIDKFPISRPNLTFSTLTVSNMSPEDSSIYLCSVEVGQGWYGYTFGSGTRLTVV.

This sequence joins TRBV6-6 and TRBJ1-2; D unresolved. Trimming removed 2 bases at V and 0 bases at J, with 7 bases between. The CDR3 consists of 14 residues. Germline V gene data show CDR1 as MNHNY and CDR2 as SVGAGI (reference sequence). CDR3 protein: CASSYRVPNYGYTF. CDR3 in DNA: TGTGCCAGCAGTTACAGAGTTCCTAACTATGGCTACACCTTC.

The CDR3 coding sequence is TGTGCCAGCATGGGGCGCTCTGGGGCCAACGTCCTGACTTTC. It translates to CASMGRSGANVLTF. The V gene is TRBV28, the J gene TRBJ2-6; perhaps TRBD1 as D (5 bases). CDR3 length: 14 amino acids. Trimming shortened V by 7 bases and J by 0 bases, and 7 bases separated the two germline ends. CDR1 is MDHEN and CDR2 is SYDVKM in the germline V gene.

This chain joins TRBV12-5 and TRBJ1-5; 11 nucleotides align to TRBD1. The CDR3 extends over 14 amino acids. Germline CDR1 and CDR2: LGHNT and FRNRAP. J was trimmed by 9 bases and V by 5 bases; bases with no gene match: 6. This CDR3 is CASGRTGGAGPQHF. The CDR3 DNA reads TGTGCTAGTGGTCGGACAGGGGGCGCGGGGCCCCAGCATTTT. The full variable domain, in which reference TRBV12-5 and TRBJ1-5 provide the parts outside the CDR3, is DARVTQTPRHKVTEMGQEVTMRCQPILGHNTVFWYRQTMMQGLELLAYFRNRAPLDDSGMPKDRFSAEMPDATLATLKIQPSEPRDSAVYFCASGRTGGAGPQHFGDGTRLSIL.

This CDR3 is CASSPPIEATLYQPQHF. The DNA for the CDR3 is TGTGCCAGCAGTCCCCCTATCGAAGCCACTTTATATCAGCCCCAGCATTTT. The gene calls are TRBV28 and TRBJ1-5; D remains unclear. CDR1 and CDR2 from the germline V gene are MDHEN and SYDVKM. V lost 5 bases, J lost 5 bases, and 22 bases lay in between. This CDR3 region has 17 residues.

This chain uses TRBV24-1 with TRBJ1-2; no firm D call. The CDR3 length is 15 residues. The V and J ends lost 3 bases and 5 bases respectively, with 15 bases between them. Germline CDR1 and CDR2: KGHDR and SFDVKD. The chain's CDR3 is CATSDPGSSLYGYTF. For the CDR3, the DNA is TGTGCCACCAGTGATCCGGGATCCAGCTTGTATGGCTACACCTTC.

Only a few counts were recorded for this clone. In nucleotides, the CDR3 is TGTGCCAGTAGTAGATGGGACAGGGGATCGACAAACTATGGCTACACCTTC. Its protein product is CASSRWDRGSTNYGYTF. V is TRBV19 and J is TRBJ1-2; TRBD1 aligns across 10 bases. The germline V gene has CDR1 LNHDA and CDR2 SQIVND (reference sequence). CDR3 length: 17 amino acids. V gave up 4 bases and J gave up 2 bases; unmatched junction bases: 10.

This clone has a single count. The chain recombines TRBV5-8 with TRBJ1-5, with a weak D call TRBD1 (5 bases). The CDR3 contains 15 residues. V was trimmed by 4 bases and J by 4 bases, leaving 15 bases between them. The germline V gene has CDR1 SGHTS and CDR2 YDEGEE. As DNA, the CDR3 is TGTGCCAGCAGCCCCAGGGAAGGGATTAATCAGCCCCAGCATTTT. Protein product: CASSPREGINQPQHF.

This clone was found once. The chain links TRBV13 to TRBJ2-7, with D perhaps TRBD2 (6 bases). Germline CDR1 reads PRHDT; CDR2 reads FYEKMQ (reference sequence). The V and J ends lost 2 bases and 5 bases respectively, with 16 bases between them. CDR3 length equals 15 residues. The CDR3: CASSLMIGGENEQYF. CDR3 nucleotides: TGTGCCAGCAGCTTAATGATAGGAGGGGAAAACGAGCAGTACTTC.

V usage is TRBV5-1 and J usage is TRBJ1-3; perhaps TRBD1 as D (5 bases). CDR3 size: 13 residues. Germline loops: CDR1 SGHRS, CDR2 YFSETQ. V dropped 9 bases and J dropped 0 bases, with 10 bases sitting between them. CDR3 coding DNA: TGCGCCAAGACCCAGGGCTCTGGAAACACCATATATTTT. As protein: CAKTQGSGNTIYF.

CDR3 DNA: TGTGCCATCAGTGAGTCGACAGGGTACTATGGCTACACCTTC. Translation: CAISESTGYYGYTF. The chain carries TRBV10-3 and TRBJ1-2; 7 bases match TRBD1. Germline V gene data show CDR1 as ENHRY and CDR2 as SYGVKD. The V segment lost 0 bases and the J segment 3 bases; nucleotides outside the gene matches: 1. CDR3 size: 14 residues.

The chain employs TRBV18 and TRBJ2-7; 8 bases map to TRBD1. Germline V lookup: CDR1 KGHSH, CDR2 LQKENI. The CDR3 has 13 amino acids. V shed 4 bases and J 5 bases; nucleotides not matched to a gene: 4. The CDR3: CASSRKDRDEQYF. CDR3 coding DNA: TGTGCCAGCTCACGAAAGGACAGGGACGAGCAGTACTTC.

This clone appeared once. The chain carries TRBV12-2 and TRBJ1-5. TRBV12-2 is a pseudogene segment. The CDR3 is 16 residues long. The CDR3 region has the DNA TGTGCAAGTCGCCCACCCTTAGGGGGGGGCCCTCAGCCCCAGCATTTT. Encoded protein: CASRPPLGGGPQPQHF.

V and J are TRBV30 and TRBJ1-2, with 9 bases lining up with TRBD1. With 4 bases clipped from V and 4 bases from J, the junction kept 7 bases outside the gene matches. Germline V gives CDR1 GTSNPN, CDR2 SVGIG (reference sequence). The CDR3 contains 14 residues. CDR3 loop: CAWIRDRDPYGYTF. CDR3 in DNA: TGTGCCTGGATTAGGGACAGGGATCCCTATGGCTACACCTTC.

The chain recombines TRBV28 with TRBJ2-3; 8 bases are a match to TRBD1. Trimming took 5 bases from V and 0 from J; bases not matched to a gene: 10. This CDR3 region has 17 residues. Germline V gene data show CDR1 as MDHEN and CDR2 as SYDVKM. The CDR3 DNA reads as TGTGCCAGCAGTACGACAGGGGCGTATACTAGCACAGATACGCAGTATTTT. This encodes CASSTTGAYTSTDTQYF.

This chain connects TRBV19 to TRBJ1-5, with D maybe TRBD1 (5 bases). CDR1 and CDR2 (germline): LNHDA, SQIVND (reference sequence). V lost 6 bases and J 4 bases, leaving 10 bases between the germline ends. This CDR3 is built from 13 residues. CDR3 in DNA: TGTGCCAGTAGGCGGGACGGTAATCAGCCCCAGCATTTT. This gives the protein CASRRDGNQPQHF.

The genes are TRBV6-2 or TRBV6-3 and TRBJ2-1; tentative D call: TRBD2 (6 bases). Trimming shortened V by 2 bases and J by 7 bases, and 18 bases separated the two germline ends. The CDR3 length is 16 residues. In germline, CDR1 is MNHEY, CDR2 SVGEGT. CDR3 loop: CASSYGPGRGWNEQFF. CDR3 nucleotide sequence: TGTGCCAGCAGTTACGGCCCCGGACGGGGGTGGAATGAGCAGTTCTTC.

This chain connects TRBV28 to TRBJ1-2, with D maybe TRBD1 (5 bases). Germline values: CDR1 MDHEN, CDR2 SYDVKM. With 2 bases removed from V and 3 bases from J, the gap between germline ends came to 22 bases. This CDR3 is 18 amino acids long. The CDR3, as DNA: TGTGCCAGCAGTTTACACTCTGGGGCCTATGGGGTAGACTATGGCTACACCTTC. Amino acid sequence: CASSLHSGAYGVDYGYTF.

The chain employs TRBV5-8 and TRBJ2-3, with a possible D match to TRBD1 (5 bases). Trimming removed 0 bases from V and 4 bases from J, with 9 bases in between. The CDR3 runs to 14 residues. Per the germline V gene, CDR1 is SGHTS and CDR2 is YDEGEE. CDR3 nucleotides: TGTGCCAGCAGCTTGGGACTCAGGGCAGATACGCAGTATTTT. It encodes CASSLGLRADTQYF.

This clone appeared a single time. This chain joins TRBV27 and TRBJ2-3; the match to TRBD2 covers 11 bases. The CDR3 is made up of 18 amino acids. The germline V gene encodes CDR1 MNHEY and CDR2 SMNVEV (reference sequence). V lost 2 bases and J lost 4; bases outside the gene matches: 11. This CDR3 is CASSLTLAGGPDSDTQYF. The CDR3, as DNA: TGTGCCAGCAGTTTAACGTTAGCGGGGGGGCCCGATTCAGATACGCAGTATTTT.

The chain recombines TRBV10-3 with TRBJ1-3, with a tentative D call TRBD1 (6 bases). CDR3 length: 16 amino acids. Trimming took off 3 bases at V and 4 bases at J, with 16 bases between the two ends. Germline CDR1 reads ENHRY; CDR2 reads SYGVKD. The CDR3 DNA is TGTGCCATCAGTGATGTCTCAGGGGCGGTAGGAAACACCATATATTTT. It specifies CAISDVSGAVGNTIYF.

The gene calls are TRBV23-1 and TRBJ2-5, with a possible D match to TRBD1 (6 bases). TRBV23-1 is treated as an ORF (open reading frame) with a function not yet certain. This CDR3 comprises 14 residues. Trimming cost V 6 bases and J 0 bases, with 11 bases left between them. The CDR3: CASRDRTNQETQYF. CDR3 coding DNA: TGCGCCAGCAGAGACAGGACCAACCAAGAGACCCAGTACTTC.

The chain couples TRBV3-1 (or the pseudogene TRBV3-2) to TRBJ2-2; no definite D call. The V end was cut by 4 bases, the J end by 6 bases, with 15 bases between. Germline CDR1 is LGHDT and CDR2 is YNNKEL (reference sequence). The CDR3 has 15 residues. CDR3 region: CASSPVSAVPGELFF. The CDR3 DNA is TGTGCCAGCAGCCCCGTTTCCGCGGTCCCCGGGGAGCTGTTTTTT.

The chain couples TRBV12-5 to TRBJ1-1, with TRBD1 as a possible D gene (6 bases). V was trimmed by 0 bases and J by 3 bases, leaving 14 bases between them. From germline, CDR1 is LGHNT and CDR2 FRNRAP. The CDR3 is made up of 16 amino acids. DNA for the CDR3: TGTGCTAGTGGTTTGGTACTGTCAGGGGATTACACTGAAGCTTTCTTT. It specifies CASGLVLSGDYTEAFF.

The chain has TRBV7-2 and TRBJ1-2; TRBD1 agrees at 7 bases. The germline CDR1 and CDR2 sequences are SGHTA and FQGNSA. The length of the CDR3 is 14 residues. Unmatched junction bases numbered 3, after V lost 1 base and J lost 4 bases. The CDR3 spells CASSLEGAGYGYTF. The CDR3 DNA follows: TGTGCCAGCAGCTTAGAGGGGGCGGGCTATGGCTACACCTTC.

In this sample, this clone turned up once. This chain's CDR3 is CASSLGTGLDYGYTF. The CDR3 DNA is TGCGCCAGCAGCTTAGGGACAGGGTTAGACTATGGCTACACCTTC. The chain employs TRBV5-1 and TRBJ1-2; 9 nucleotides align to TRBD1. The CDR3 totals 15 residues. Germline V gene data show CDR1 as SGHRS and CDR2 as YFSETQ. J lost 3 bases, V lost 2 bases, and 5 bases had no gene match. Full variable domain (rest looked up from reference TRBV5-1 and TRBJ1-2): KAGVTQTPRYLIKTRGQQVTLSCSPISGHRSVSWYQQTPGQGLQFLFEYFSETQRNKGNFPGRFSGRQFSNSRSEMNVSTLELGDSALYLCASSLGTGLDYGYTFGSGTRLTVV.